One sample yielded the 8 T cell receptor beta chains listed below, sequenced in a study of T-cell memory formation after mild COVID-19. TCRdb independently ran MiXCR on the 5' RACE reads; one entry per CDR3 protein. This sample has 450,000 to 650,000 distinct CDR3 sequences, with about 20% found just once. Sequenced: PBMCs or a T cell subset sorted from them (not recorded which). These receptor sequences come from an adult woman who had mild COVID-19 (a few samples of this study predate the infection). Cell type and time point are not known.

In this sample, this clonotype turned up a few times. The chain combines TRBV7-9 with TRBJ2-7; 7 bases agree with TRBD1. This CDR3 contains 14 residues. The J segment lost 2 bases and the V segment lost 5 bases, leaving 6 bases of the junction unmatched. CDR1 and CDR2 (germline): SEHNR, FQNEAQ (reference sequence). The CDR3 loop is CASSRGQNPYEQYF. CDR3 coding DNA: TGTGCCAGCAGCCGGGGACAGAATCCCTACGAGCAGTACTTC.

This clonotype was counted between two and nine times. The chain carries TRBV7-3 and TRBJ2-1, with D unclear. Germline V gives CDR1 SGHTA, CDR2 FQGTGA. This CDR3 spans 12 amino acids. The V and J ends lost 3 bases and 5 bases respectively, with 5 bases between them. This CDR3 reads CASSLNHNEQFF. In DNA form, the CDR3 reads TGTGCCAGCAGCTTGAATCACAATGAGCAGTTCTTC. The full variable domain, rest sourced from reference TRBV7-3 and TRBJ2-1, is GAGVSQTPSNKVTEKGKYVELRCDPISGHTALYWYRQSLGQGPEFLIYFQGTGAADDSGLPNDRFFAVRPEGSVSTLKIQRTERGDSAVYLCASSLNHNEQFFGPGTRLTVL.

The chain has TRBV30 and TRBJ1-2, with TRBD1 matching over 7 bases. Germline trimming cut 8 bases from V and 4 bases from J; bases unmatched to any gene: 4. The CDR3 has 11 amino acids. Germline CDR1 is GTSNPN and CDR2 is SVGIG (reference sequence). CDR3 protein: CAQDRPYGYTF. CDR3 DNA sequence: TGTGCCCAGGACAGGCCCTATGGCTACACCTTC. Drawing the rest from reference TRBV30 and TRBJ1-2, the complete variable domain is SQTIHQWPATLVQPVGSPLSLECTVEGTSNPNLYWYRQAAGRGLQLLFYSVGIGQISSEVPQNLSASRPQDRQFILSSKKLLLSDSGFYLCAQDRPYGYTFGSGTRLTVV.

CDR3 nucleotide sequence: TGCGCCAGCAGCCAAGACAGGGGGCACCCACACACCTATGGCTACACCTTC. This sequence encodes CASSQDRGHPHTYGYTF. The chain carries TRBV4-3 and TRBJ1-2, with TRBD1 identical over 8 bases. Trimming at V came to 0 bases and at J to 4 bases, leaving 10 bases not matched to a gene. Germline CDR1 and CDR2: LGHNA and YSLEER. The CDR3 is 17 amino acids.

The J gene is TRBJ2-3, the V gene TRBV24-1; the D is unclear. With 5 bases removed from V and 2 bases from J, the gap between germline ends came to 10 bases. CDR3 length: 14 residues. Germline-derived CDR1 and CDR2 are KGHDR and SFDVKD. CDR3 sequence reads: CATSVQATTDTQYF. CDR3 DNA sequence: TGTGCCACCAGTGTCCAGGCCACCACAGATACGCAGTATTTT.

The chain carries TRBV3-1 and TRBJ2-7, with TRBD1 matching 8 bases. V was pared by 4 bases and J by 2 bases, with 7 bases of the junction left unmatched. Germline CDR1 is LGHDT and CDR2 is YNNKEL (reference sequence). The CDR3 totals 15 residues. The CDR3 DNA sequence: TGTGCCAGCAGCCCCTTTGGGACAGGACCCTACGAGCAGTACTTC. As protein: CASSPFGTGPYEQYF.

V and J are TRBV24-1 and TRBJ2-2; D is unclear. The V gene's germline CDR1 is KGHDR and CDR2 SFDVKD. The CDR3 loop spans 13 amino acids. Trimming cost V 3 bases and J 5 bases, with 6 bases left between them. The CDR3 bases are TGTGCCACCAGTGATCACAAAACCGGGGAGCTGTTTTTT. Amino acids: CATSDHKTGELFF.

In its sample, this clonotype was seen a few times. The rearrangement links TRBV12-3 or TRBV12-4 to TRBJ2-3, with 10 bases lining up with TRBD2. CDR3 length: 15 residues. J lost 2 bases, V lost 3 bases, and 2 bases had no gene match. DNA of the CDR3: TGTGCCAGCAGTTTCCTAGCGGGGGCCACAGATACGCAGTATTTT. Translation: CASSFLAGATDTQYF.